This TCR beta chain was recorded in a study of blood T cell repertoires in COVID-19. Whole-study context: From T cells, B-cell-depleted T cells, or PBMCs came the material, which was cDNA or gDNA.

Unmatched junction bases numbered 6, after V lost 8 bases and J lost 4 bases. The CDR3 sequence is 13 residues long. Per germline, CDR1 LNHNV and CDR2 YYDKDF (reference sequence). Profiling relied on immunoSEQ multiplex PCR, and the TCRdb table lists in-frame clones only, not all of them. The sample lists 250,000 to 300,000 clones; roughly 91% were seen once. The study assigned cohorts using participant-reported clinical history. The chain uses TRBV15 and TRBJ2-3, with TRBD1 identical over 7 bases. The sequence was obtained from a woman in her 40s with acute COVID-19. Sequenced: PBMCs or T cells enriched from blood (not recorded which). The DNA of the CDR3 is TGTGCCACCGGGGACAGATGGGCAGATACGCAGTATTTT. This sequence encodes CATGDRWADTQYF.